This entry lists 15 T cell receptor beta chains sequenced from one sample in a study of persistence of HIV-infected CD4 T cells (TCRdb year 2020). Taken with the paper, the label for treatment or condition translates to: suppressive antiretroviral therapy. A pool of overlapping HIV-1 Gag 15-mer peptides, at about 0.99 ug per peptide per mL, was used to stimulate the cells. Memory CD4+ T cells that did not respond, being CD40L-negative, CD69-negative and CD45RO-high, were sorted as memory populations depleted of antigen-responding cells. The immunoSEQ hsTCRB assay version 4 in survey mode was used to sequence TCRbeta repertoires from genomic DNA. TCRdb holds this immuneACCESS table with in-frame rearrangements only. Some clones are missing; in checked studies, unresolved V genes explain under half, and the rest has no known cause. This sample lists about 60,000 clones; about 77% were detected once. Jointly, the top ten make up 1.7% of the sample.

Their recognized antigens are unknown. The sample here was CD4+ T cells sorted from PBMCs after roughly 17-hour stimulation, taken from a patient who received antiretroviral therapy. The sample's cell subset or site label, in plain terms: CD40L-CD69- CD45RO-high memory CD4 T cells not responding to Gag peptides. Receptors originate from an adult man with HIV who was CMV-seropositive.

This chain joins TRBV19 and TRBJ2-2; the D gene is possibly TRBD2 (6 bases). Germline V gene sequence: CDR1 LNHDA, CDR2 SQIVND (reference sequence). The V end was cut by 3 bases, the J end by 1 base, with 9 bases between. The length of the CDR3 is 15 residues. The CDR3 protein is CASSIGRRNTGELFF. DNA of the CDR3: TGTGCCAGTAGTATTGGGAGGAGGAACACCGGGGAGCTGTTTTTT. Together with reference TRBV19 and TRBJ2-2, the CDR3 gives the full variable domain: DGGITQSPKYLFRKEGQNVTLSCEQNLNHDAMYWYRQDPGQGLRLIYYSQIVNDFQKGDIAEGYSVSREKKESFPLTVTSAQKNPTAFYLCASSIGRRNTGELFFGEGSRLTVL.

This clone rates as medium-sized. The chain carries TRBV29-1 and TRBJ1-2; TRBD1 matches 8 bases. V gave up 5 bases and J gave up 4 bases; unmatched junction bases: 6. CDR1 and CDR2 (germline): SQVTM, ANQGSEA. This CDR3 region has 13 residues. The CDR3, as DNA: TGCAGCGTTCGGACAGGGACCTTCTATGGCTACACCTTC. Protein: CSVRTGTFYGYTF.

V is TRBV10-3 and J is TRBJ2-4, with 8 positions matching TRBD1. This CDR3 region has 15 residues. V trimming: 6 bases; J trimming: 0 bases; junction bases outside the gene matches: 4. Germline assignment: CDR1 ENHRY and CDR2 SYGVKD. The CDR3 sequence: CAISDRGLAKNIQYF. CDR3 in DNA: TGTGCCATCAGCGACAGGGGATTAGCCAAAAACATTCAGTACTTC.

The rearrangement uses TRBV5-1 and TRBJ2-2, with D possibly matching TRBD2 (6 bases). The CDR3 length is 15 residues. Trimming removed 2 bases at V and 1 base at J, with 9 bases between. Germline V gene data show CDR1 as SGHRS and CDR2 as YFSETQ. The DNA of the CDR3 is TGCGCCAGCAGCTTTCGGGGGATGAACACCGGGGAGCTGTTTTTT. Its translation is CASSFRGMNTGELFF.

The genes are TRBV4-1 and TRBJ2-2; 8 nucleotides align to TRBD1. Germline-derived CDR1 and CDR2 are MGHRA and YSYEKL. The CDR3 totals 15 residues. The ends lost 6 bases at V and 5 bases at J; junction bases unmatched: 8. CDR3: CASSRQGMETGELFF. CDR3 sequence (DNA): TGCGCCAGCAGTCGACAGGGGATGGAGACCGGGGAGCTGTTTTTT.

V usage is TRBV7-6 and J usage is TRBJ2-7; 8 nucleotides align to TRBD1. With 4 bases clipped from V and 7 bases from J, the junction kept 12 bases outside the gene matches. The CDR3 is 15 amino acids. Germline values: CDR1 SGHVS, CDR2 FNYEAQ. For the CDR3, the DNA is TGTGCCAGCAGCTCCCCCGGGACAGGAAGACTGGAGCAGTACTTC. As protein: CASSSPGTGRLEQYF.

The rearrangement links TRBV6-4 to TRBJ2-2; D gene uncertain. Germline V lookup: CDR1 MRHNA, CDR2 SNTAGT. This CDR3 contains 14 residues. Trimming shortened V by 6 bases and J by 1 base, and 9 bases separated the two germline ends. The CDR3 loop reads CASSALENTGELFF. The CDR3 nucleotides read TGTGCCAGCAGCGCCTTAGAGAACACCGGGGAGCTGTTTTTT.

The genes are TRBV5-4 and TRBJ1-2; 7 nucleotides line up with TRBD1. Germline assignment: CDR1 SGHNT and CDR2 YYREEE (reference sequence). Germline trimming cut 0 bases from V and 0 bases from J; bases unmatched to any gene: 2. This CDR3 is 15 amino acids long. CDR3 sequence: CASSLVDRTNYGYTF. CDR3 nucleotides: TGTGCCAGCAGCTTGGTGGACAGGACTAACTATGGCTACACCTTC.

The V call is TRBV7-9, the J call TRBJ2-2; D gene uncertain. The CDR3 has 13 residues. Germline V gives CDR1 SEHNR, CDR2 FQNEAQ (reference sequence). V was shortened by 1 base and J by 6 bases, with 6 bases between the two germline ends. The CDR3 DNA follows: TGTGCCAGCAGCTTAGGGGTCCCCGGGGAGCTGTTTTTT. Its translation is CASSLGVPGELFF.

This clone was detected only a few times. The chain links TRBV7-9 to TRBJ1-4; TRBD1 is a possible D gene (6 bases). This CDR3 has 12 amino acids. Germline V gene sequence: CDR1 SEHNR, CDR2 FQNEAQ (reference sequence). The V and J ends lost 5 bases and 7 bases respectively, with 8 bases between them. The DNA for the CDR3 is TGTGCCAGCAGCCGGGACACTGAAAAACTGTTTTTT. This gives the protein CASSRDTEKLFF.

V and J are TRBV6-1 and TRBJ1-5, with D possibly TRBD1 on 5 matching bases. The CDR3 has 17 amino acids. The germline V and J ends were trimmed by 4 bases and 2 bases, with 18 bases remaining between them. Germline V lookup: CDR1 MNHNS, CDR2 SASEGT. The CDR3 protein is CASSGVGGQGGNQPQHF. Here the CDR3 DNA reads TGTGCCAGCAGTGGCGTAGGCGGTCAGGGTGGCAATCAGCCCCAGCATTTT.

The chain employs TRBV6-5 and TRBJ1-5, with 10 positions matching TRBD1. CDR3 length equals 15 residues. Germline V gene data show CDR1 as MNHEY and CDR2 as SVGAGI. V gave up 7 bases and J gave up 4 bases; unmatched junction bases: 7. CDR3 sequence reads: CASTKVGQGNQPQHF. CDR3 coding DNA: TGTGCCAGCACTAAAGTGGGACAGGGGAATCAGCCCCAGCATTTT.

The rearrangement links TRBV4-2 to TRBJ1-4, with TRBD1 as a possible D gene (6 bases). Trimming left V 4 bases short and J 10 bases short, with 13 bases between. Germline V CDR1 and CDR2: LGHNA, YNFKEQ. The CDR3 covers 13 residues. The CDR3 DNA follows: TGTGCCAGCAGCCCCACTCGGGGGGCAAAACTGTTTTTT. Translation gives CASSPTRGAKLFF.

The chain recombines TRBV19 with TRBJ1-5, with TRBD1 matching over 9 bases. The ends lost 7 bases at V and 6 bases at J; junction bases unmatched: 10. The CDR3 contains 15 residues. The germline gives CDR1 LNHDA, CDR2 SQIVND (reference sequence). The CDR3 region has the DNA TGTGCCAGTACGGGACAGGGTAGGTCGGTTCAGCCCCAGCATTTT. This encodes CASTGQGRSVQPQHF.

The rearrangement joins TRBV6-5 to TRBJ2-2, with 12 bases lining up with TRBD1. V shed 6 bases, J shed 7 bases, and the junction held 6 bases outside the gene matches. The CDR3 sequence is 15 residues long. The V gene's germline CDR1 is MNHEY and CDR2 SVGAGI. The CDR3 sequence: CASSRDRGRVGELFF. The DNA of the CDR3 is TGTGCCAGCAGCCGGGACAGGGGGCGCGTCGGGGAGCTGTTTTTT.